This entry lists 15 T cell receptor beta chains sequenced from one sample in a study of blood T cell repertoires in COVID-19. Clones were read by immunoSEQ multiplex PCR, and TCRdb kept only the in-frame ones, dropping some. The repertoire holds some 200,000 clones, with around 81% as singletons. The sequencing input was peripheral blood. These receptor sequences come from a man in his sixties with COVID-19, enrolled during active disease.

The CDR3 coding sequence is TGTGCCAGCAGCGTAGTGGCTAGCGGGAGCGAGCAGTACTTC. Amino acid sequence: CASSVVASGSEQYF. The genes are TRBV9 and TRBJ2-7; 10 positions match TRBD2. Germline V gene lookup returns CDR1 SGDLS and CDR2 YYNGEE. The CDR3 runs to 14 residues. The J segment lost 6 bases and the V segment lost 0 bases, leaving 3 bases of the junction unmatched.

The chain employs TRBV5-1 and TRBJ2-1; D may be TRBD2 (5 bases). V was shortened by 0 bases and J by 5 bases, with 24 bases between the two germline ends. Germline V gives CDR1 SGHRS, CDR2 YFSETQ. The CDR3 is 19 amino acids. CDR3 sequence reads: CASSLVPSGGSNDNNEQFF. The CDR3 DNA reads TGCGCCAGCAGCTTGGTTCCCTCAGGAGGCTCTAACGATAACAATGAGCAGTTCTTC.

This clone appeared a single time. This rearrangement joins TRBV7-6 to TRBJ2-3, with 12 bases fitting TRBD1. The CDR3 has 16 residues. Per germline, CDR1 SGHVS and CDR2 FNYEAQ. After removal of 0 bases from V and 8 bases from J, the junction contained 6 bases not matched to a gene. CDR3 loop: CASSLAGTGGVGTQYF. CDR3 in DNA: TGTGCCAGCAGCTTAGCGGGGACAGGGGGCGTTGGTACGCAGTATTTT.

The CDR3 sequence: CASSGPGQLNAFF. The CDR3 region has the DNA TGTGCCAGCAGTGGTCCGGGACAGCTGAACGCTTTCTTT. The J gene is TRBJ1-1, the V gene TRBV7-9; 7 nucleotides line up with TRBD1. V lost 6 bases, J lost 11 bases, and 12 bases stayed unmatched. This CDR3 spans 13 amino acids. The germline gives CDR1 SEHNR, CDR2 FQNEAQ (reference sequence).

The chain employs TRBV2 and TRBJ1-1; 11 positions match TRBD1. The V and J ends lost 0 bases and 4 bases, in that order; junction bases with no gene match: 7. The CDR3 loop spans 17 amino acids. Germline-derived CDR1 and CDR2 are SNHLY and FYNNEI. The CDR3 DNA reads as TGTGCCAGCAGTGAAGCAGGACAGGGGGCAAGGAGCACTGAAGCTTTCTTT. Translation: CASSEAGQGARSTEAFF.

The rearrangement links TRBV7-9 to TRBJ1-1; 7 bases are shared with TRBD1. CDR1 is SEHNR and CDR2 is FQNEAQ in the germline V gene (reference sequence). The CDR3 loop spans 15 amino acids. The V segment lost 3 bases and the J segment 4 bases; nucleotides outside the gene matches: 8. In DNA, the CDR3 is TGTGCCAGCAGCTTCAATAGGGGGCCGGGCACTGAAGCTTTCTTT. Its translation is CASSFNRGPGTEAFF.

To note about this clone: The same CDR3 also results from other DNA sequences found in this sample. The J gene is TRBJ1-5, the V gene TRBV3-1 (or the pseudogene TRBV3-2); TRBD1 aligns across 7 bases. This CDR3 comprises 15 residues. V gave up 1 base and J gave up 2 bases; unmatched junction bases: 2. Germline values: CDR1 LGHDT, CDR2 YNNKEL (reference sequence). CDR3 sequence: CASSQAGQGNQPQHF. In DNA, the CDR3 is TGTGCCAGCAGCCAAGCTGGACAGGGCAATCAGCCCCAGCATTTT.

The V and J genes are TRBV3-1 (or the pseudogene TRBV3-2) and TRBJ2-1; TRBD2 aligns across 10 bases. Germline trimming cut 1 base from V and 7 bases from J; bases unmatched to any gene: 7. This CDR3 has 16 amino acids. Per germline, CDR1 LGHDT and CDR2 YNNKEL (reference sequence). The CDR3 DNA reads as TGTGCCAGCAGCCAAGCCAGCGGGAGGGCCGGAAATGAGCAGTTCTTC. It is translated as CASSQASGRAGNEQFF.

The rearrangement uses TRBV19 and TRBJ2-2; 9 bases fit TRBD1. This CDR3 has 15 amino acids. J was trimmed by 4 bases and V by 5 bases; bases with no gene match: 5. The germline V gene encodes CDR1 LNHDA and CDR2 SQIVND (reference sequence). CDR3 sequence reads: CASSWGQGFTGELFF. In nucleotides, the CDR3 is TGTGCCAGTAGTTGGGGACAGGGTTTCACCGGGGAGCTGTTTTTT. The complete variable domain, with remaining parts taken from reference TRBV19 and TRBJ2-2, reads DGGITQSPKYLFRKEGQNVTLSCEQNLNHDAMYWYRQDPGQGLRLIYYSQIVNDFQKGDIAEGYSVSREKKESFPLTVTSAQKNPTAFYLCASSWGQGFTGELFFGEGSRLTVL.

The CDR3 DNA is TGTGCCAGCTCGACAGGGCCGAGCTCCTACAATGAGCAGTTCTTC. This gives the protein CASSTGPSSYNEQFF. The chain carries TRBV21-1 and TRBJ2-1; the table calls TRBD1, which could not be checked here. TRBV21-1 is assigned pseudogene status. The length of the CDR3 is 15 residues.

With regard to this clone: Additional DNA sequences in this sample encode the identical CDR3. The rearrangement uses TRBV5-1 and TRBJ2-5, with D possibly being TRBD2 (6 bases). The CDR3 is 14 residues long. Germline V lookup: CDR1 SGHRS, CDR2 YFSETQ. The V end was cut by 2 bases, the J end by 2 bases, with 10 bases between. The CDR3: CASSFRRGQETQYF. The DNA for the CDR3 is TGCGCCAGCAGCTTTAGGCGGGGTCAAGAGACCCAGTACTTC.

The CDR3 DNA follows: TGTGCCAGCAGCCAAGATCACGCACAGACTAACTATGGCTACACCTTC. It is translated as CASSQDHAQTNYGYTF. The genes are TRBV3-1 (or the pseudogene TRBV3-2) and TRBJ1-2, with D hard to call. Germline values: CDR1 LGHDT, CDR2 YNNKEL (reference sequence). This CDR3 spans 16 amino acids. Trimming took 0 bases from V and 0 from J, leaving 11 bases between them.

The chain combines TRBV7-8 with TRBJ2-7; the D is unclear. The ends were cut back, 1 base at V and 4 bases at J, with 5 bases in the middle. The CDR3 spans 12 residues. The germline V gene encodes CDR1 SGHVS and CDR2 FQNEAQ. CDR3 DNA: TGTGCCAGCAGCTTAGGCAGTTACGAGCAGTACTTC. This translates into CASSLGSYEQYF.

The chain combines TRBV4-2 with TRBJ2-7; 8 bases match TRBD2. CDR3 length equals 16 residues. J lost 4 bases, V lost 4 bases, and 12 bases had no gene match. Germline CDR1 reads LGHNA; CDR2 reads YNFKEQ. CDR3: CASSPSTATSAYEQYF. In DNA form, the CDR3 reads TGTGCCAGCAGCCCTTCTACGGCGACTAGCGCTTACGAGCAGTACTTC.

The CDR3 loop is CASSPSGAETQYF. CDR3 nucleotide sequence: TGTGCCAGCTCACCATCAGGGGCAGAGACCCAGTACTTC. The rearrangement links TRBV18 to TRBJ2-5; the D gene is possibly TRBD1 (6 bases). The CDR3 spans 13 residues. The V and J ends lost 2 bases and 4 bases respectively, with 8 bases between them. Germline lookup yields CDR1 KGHSH and CDR2 LQKENI.